The 30 T cell receptor beta chains listed next were all sequenced from one sample in a study of blood T cell repertoires in COVID-19. Libraries were prepared by immunoSEQ multiplex PCR; TCRdb keeps only in-frame clonotypes and omits some of them. The table records about 120,000 clones, about four fifths of them present only once. Sequencing used peripheral blood. All receptors come from a man in his fifties or sixties with acute or convalescent COVID-19.

CDR3 amino acids: CATNRDFKETQYF. The CDR3, as DNA: TGTGCCACCAACCGGGACTTTAAAGAGACCCAGTACTTC. The chain recombines TRBV2 with TRBJ2-5; a possible D gene is TRBD2 (6 bases). V was shortened by 10 bases and J by 3 bases, with 15 bases between the two germline ends. The CDR3 totals 13 residues. Germline V lookup: CDR1 SNHLY, CDR2 FYNNEI.

The chain is built from TRBV27 and TRBJ2-1; D is possibly TRBD2 (6 bases). V was pared by 7 bases and J by 8 bases, with 27 bases between. Germline-derived CDR1 and CDR2 are MNHEY and SMNVEV (reference sequence). The CDR3 sequence is 17 residues long. The CDR3 DNA follows: TGTGCCAGCACCTCCTTTTTACGGGGAGGTGCCGATCATGAGCAGTTCTTC. This encodes CASTSFLRGGADHEQFF.

V gene TRBV27 combines with J gene TRBJ1-1, with D maybe TRBD1 (5 bases). V gave up 6 bases and J gave up 1 base, with 9 bases separating them. This CDR3 is built from 13 residues. CDR1 is MNHEY, CDR2 SMNVEV, per germline (reference sequence). As DNA, the CDR3 is TGTGCCAGCAGGGGGCCGCGGAACACTGAAGCTTTCTTT. Translation: CASRGPRNTEAFF.

This clone has ten or more counts. The gene calls are TRBV5-4 and TRBJ2-6; the D is unclear. This CDR3 comprises 16 residues. Trimming removed 4 bases at V and 1 base at J, with 12 bases between. Per germline, CDR1 SGHNT and CDR2 YYREEE (reference sequence). The DNA for the CDR3 is TGTGCCAGCAGCCCGGTGACAATTTCTGGGGCCAACGTCCTGACTTTC. Protein product: CASSPVTISGANVLTF.

This clone has only a few counts. The genes are TRBV5-1 and TRBJ2-1; possibly TRBD1 for D (6 bases). This CDR3 region has 15 residues. The germline V and J ends were trimmed by 0 bases and 3 bases, with 10 bases remaining between them. Per the germline V gene, CDR1 is SGHRS and CDR2 is YFSETQ. The CDR3 region is CASSLDGGHYNEQFF. As DNA, the CDR3 is TGCGCCAGCAGCTTGGATGGGGGACACTACAATGAGCAGTTCTTC. Filled out from reference TRBV5-1 and TRBJ2-1, the complete variable domain reads KAGVTQTPRYLIKTRGQQVTLSCSPISGHRSVSWYQQTPGQGLQFLFEYFSETQRNKGNFPGRFSGRQFSNSRSEMNVSTLELGDSALYLCASSLDGGHYNEQFFGPGTRLTVL.

The J gene is TRBJ2-3, the V gene TRBV6-5, with D possibly TRBD2 on 6 matching bases. Trimming removed 6 bases at V and 1 base at J, with 14 bases between. The CDR3 is 15 amino acids. CDR1 is MNHEY, CDR2 SVGAGI, per germline. The CDR3: CASRRGASGTDTQYF. CDR3 nucleotide sequence: TGTGCCAGCAGAAGAGGGGCTAGCGGCACAGATACGCAGTATTTT.

The V call is TRBV6-5, the J call TRBJ1-1, with 7 bases matching TRBD1. Trimming took 7 bases from V and 0 from J; bases not matched to a gene: 5. CDR1 is MNHEY, CDR2 SVGAGI, per germline. This CDR3 has 14 residues. CDR3 bases: TGTGCCAGCATCGGACAGGTAATGAACACTGAAGCTTTCTTT. Amino acids: CASIGQVMNTEAFF.

The chain carries TRBV5-1 and TRBJ2-7, with 7 bases fitting TRBD1. Germline CDR1 and CDR2: SGHRS and YFSETQ. Trimming took 4 bases from V and 3 from J; bases not matched to a gene: 10. The CDR3 totals 15 residues. The CDR3 DNA is TGCGCCAGCAGCCTCAGCCCGGGACAGATCTACGAGCAGTACTTC. Amino acid sequence: CASSLSPGQIYEQYF.

This chain connects TRBV18 to TRBJ2-2; no definite D call. The CDR3 spans 14 residues. In germline, CDR1 is KGHSH, CDR2 LQKENI. Trimming removed 3 bases from V and 7 bases from J, with 12 bases in between. The CDR3 protein is CASSPSLDFGELFF. In DNA, the CDR3 is TGTGCCAGCTCACCGTCTCTAGATTTCGGGGAGCTGTTTTTT.

In its sample, this clone was seen once. V is TRBV10-2 and J is TRBJ2-7; 12 positions match TRBD2. The length of the CDR3 is 13 residues. CDR1 is WSHSY, CDR2 SAAADI, per germline. Trimming at V came to 8 bases and at J to 7 bases, leaving 6 bases not matched to a gene. The CDR3 coding sequence is TGCGCCAGCCTACTAGCGGGAGGTGGGGAGCAGTACTTC. Amino acids: CASLLAGGGEQYF.

The gene calls are TRBV5-4 and TRBJ1-2; a possible D gene is TRBD1 (6 bases). CDR1 and CDR2 from the germline V gene are SGHNT and YYREEE (reference sequence). This CDR3 region has 15 residues. Trimming left V 0 bases short and J 3 bases short, with 12 bases between. This CDR3 is CASSLVPGTYYGYTF. For the CDR3, the DNA is TGTGCCAGCAGCTTGGTTCCCGGGACATACTATGGCTACACCTTC.

The sample holds one count of this clone. This chain links TRBV18 with TRBJ2-2; D perhaps matches TRBD1 (5 bases). CDR3 length: 15 residues. The germline gives CDR1 KGHSH, CDR2 LQKENI. V dropped 0 bases and J dropped 3 bases, with 8 bases sitting between them. The CDR3 here is CASSPPATDTGELFF. The CDR3 DNA reads as TGTGCCAGCTCACCACCGGCGACAGACACCGGGGAGCTGTTTTTT.

This sequence joins TRBV7-3 and TRBJ1-1; maybe TRBD1 (5 bases). Looked up from germline, CDR1 is SGHTA and CDR2 is FQGTGA. The V end was cut by 6 bases, the J end by 3 bases, with 11 bases between. This CDR3 spans 13 amino acids. DNA of the CDR3: TGTGCCAGCAGTACAGGACCGGACACTGAAGCTTTCTTT. It yields the protein CASSTGPDTEAFF.

This sequence joins TRBV6-2 or TRBV6-3 and TRBJ1-5; D ambiguous. In germline, CDR1 is MNHEY, CDR2 SVGEGT. The CDR3 consists of 17 residues. V dropped 1 base and J dropped 2 bases, with 15 bases sitting between them. CDR3 sequence: CASSYFPDWDRNQPQHF. CDR3 bases: TGTGCCAGCAGTTACTTCCCGGACTGGGATCGCAATCAGCCCCAGCATTTT.

This clone occurred a few times. This sequence joins TRBV6-5 and TRBJ1-2; TRBD1 matches at 9 bases. The J segment lost 8 bases and the V segment lost 5 bases, leaving 6 bases of the junction unmatched. CDR1 is MNHEY and CDR2 is SVGAGI in the germline V gene. The CDR3 has 13 residues. This CDR3 reads CASSKQGAWGYTF. The CDR3 DNA reads TGTGCCAGCAGTAAACAGGGGGCTTGGGGCTACACCTTC.

The gene calls are TRBV6-5 and TRBJ2-2, with D tentatively TRBD2 (5 bases). Trimming left V 9 bases short and J 5 bases short, with 13 bases between. The CDR3 consists of 13 residues. Per germline, CDR1 MNHEY and CDR2 SVGAGI. The CDR3 reads CASHLTGTGELFF. The CDR3 DNA reads TGTGCCAGTCACTTAACGGGGACCGGGGAGCTGTTTTTT.

This clone came up once. V and J are TRBV28 and TRBJ1-5, with 9 bases lining up with TRBD1. V lost 3 bases, J lost 7 bases, and 10 bases stayed unmatched. This CDR3 is 16 amino acids long. The V gene's germline CDR1 is MDHEN and CDR2 SYDVKM. The CDR3 protein is CASSFGGQGDGQPQHF. The CDR3 DNA is TGTGCCAGCAGTTTTGGGGGACAGGGTGATGGACAGCCCCAGCATTTT.

This rearrangement joins TRBV25-1 to TRBJ1-6; D is uncertain. Germline-derived CDR1 and CDR2 are MGHDK and SYGVNS. Trimming left V 4 bases short and J 8 bases short, with 9 bases between. The CDR3 is 13 residues long. The CDR3: CASSVSGDSPLHF. CDR3 nucleotide sequence: TGTGCCAGCAGTGTTTCGGGTGATTCACCCCTCCACTTT. Drawing the rest from reference TRBV25-1 and TRBJ1-6, the complete variable domain is EADIYQTPRYLVIGTGKKITLECSQTMGHDKMYWYQQDPGMELHLIHYSYGVNSTEKGDLSSESTVSRIRTEHFPLTLESARPSHTSQYLCASSVSGDSPLHFGNGTRLTVT.

The chain uses TRBV14 and TRBJ2-1, with D perhaps TRBD2 (6 bases). This CDR3 region has 13 residues. CDR1 and CDR2 from the germline V gene are SGHDN and FVKESK. Trimming removed 1 base at V and 5 bases at J, with 6 bases between. CDR3 residues: CASSQAGDNEQFF. As DNA, the CDR3 is TGTGCCAGCAGCCAAGCGGGGGACAATGAGCAGTTCTTC.

DNA for the CDR3: TGCGCCAGCACCCCGGGGGGGGACGCAGATACGCAGTATTTT. Amino acids: CASTPGGDADTQYF. The rearrangement links TRBV5-1 to TRBJ2-3, with TRBD2 matching over 8 bases. Germline V gene lookup returns CDR1 SGHRS and CDR2 YFSETQ. Trimming cost V 6 bases and J 4 bases; bases outside gene matches: 7. The CDR3 contains 14 residues.

This chain links TRBV28 with TRBJ1-2; 9 nucleotides align to TRBD1. Germline CDR1 reads MDHEN; CDR2 reads SYDVKM. CDR3 length: 13 amino acids. V was pared by 2 bases and J by 7 bases, with 2 bases of the junction left unmatched. Here the CDR3 reads CASSLGTGSGYTF. CDR3 nucleotides: TGTGCCAGCAGTTTAGGGACAGGGTCTGGCTACACCTTC.

V and J are TRBV28 and TRBJ1-2; D is unclear. Germline CDR1 and CDR2: MDHEN and SYDVKM. V shed 5 bases and J shed 4 bases, with 8 bases lying between them. This CDR3 region has 12 residues. CDR3 in amino acids: CASSIGGYGYTF. In nucleotides, the CDR3 is TGTGCCAGCAGTATCGGCGGCTATGGCTACACCTTC.

The rearrangement joins TRBV30 to TRBJ1-2, with a tentative D call TRBD1 (5 bases). Germline V gene data show CDR1 as GTSNPN and CDR2 as SVGIG (reference sequence). This CDR3 has 17 amino acids. V was trimmed by 1 base and J by 0 bases, leaving 18 bases between them. The CDR3 DNA reads as TGTGCCTGGAGTGGCGGGGGTTCAGACAGCCCTAACTATGGCTACACCTTC. Translation gives CAWSGGGSDSPNYGYTF.

J is TRBJ1-6 and V is TRBV6-5, with 7 bases fitting TRBD1. Looked up from germline, CDR1 is MNHEY and CDR2 is SVGAGI. Losses at the gene ends were 2 bases for V and 3 bases for J; bases not matched to a gene: 4. The CDR3 sequence is 16 residues long. The CDR3 nucleotides read TGTGCCAGCAGTTACGGCCAGGGGGTCTATAATTCACCCCTCCACTTT. Amino acids: CASSYGQGVYNSPLHF.

V gene TRBV5-1 combines with J gene TRBJ2-1; TRBD2 matches at 12 bases. V gave up 0 bases and J gave up 6 bases; unmatched junction bases: 7. This CDR3 is built from 17 residues. In germline, CDR1 is SGHRS, CDR2 YFSETQ. CDR3 sequence reads: CASSLGLASGRGNEQFF. In nucleotides, the CDR3 is TGCGCCAGCAGCTTGGGGTTGGCTAGCGGGAGGGGCAATGAGCAGTTCTTC.

This sequence joins TRBV3-1 (or the pseudogene TRBV3-2) and TRBJ2-5, with D maybe TRBD1 (7 bases). Between the trimmed V and J ends, which lost 8 bases and 2 bases, there was a span of 18 bases. From germline, CDR1 is LGHDT and CDR2 YNNKEL (reference sequence). The CDR3 is made up of 15 amino acids. CDR3 in DNA: TGTGCCAGCCCTGTTTCAGGGGGGCCACAAGAGACCCAGTACTTC. This codes for CASPVSGGPQETQYF.

V gene TRBV6-5 combines with J gene TRBJ2-2, with D possibly matching TRBD2 (5 bases). Germline values: CDR1 MNHEY, CDR2 SVGAGI. The CDR3 spans 15 residues. V lost 8 bases and J 4 bases, leaving 17 bases between the germline ends. The CDR3, as DNA: TGTGCCAGCGGTCGGGATATATCAGTCACCGGGGAGCTGTTTTTT. This codes for CASGRDISVTGELFF.

This clone was seen a single time. This chain uses TRBV28 with TRBJ1-2; 10 bases match TRBD1. The V gene end was trimmed by 2 bases and the J gene end by 7 bases; junction bases not matched to a gene: 1. Germline-derived CDR1 and CDR2 are MDHEN and SYDVKM. CDR3 size: 13 residues. CDR3 bases: TGTGCCAGCAGTTTAAGGGACAGGGGTGGCTACACCTTC. Protein product: CASSLRDRGGYTF.

This clone was detected a few times. The chain uses TRBV2 and TRBJ1-2; tentatively, D is TRBD1 (5 bases). Trimming removed 5 bases at V and 4 bases at J, with 17 bases between. The CDR3 extends over 15 amino acids. Germline V CDR1 and CDR2: SNHLY, FYNNEI. The DNA of the CDR3 is TGTGCCAGCAGTAGGCAGCAGGGTGAGATCTATGGCTACACCTTC. This codes for CASSRQQGEIYGYTF.

The chain is built from TRBV6-1 and TRBJ1-5; tentative D call: TRBD1 (5 bases). Germline V CDR1 and CDR2: MNHNS, SASEGT. This CDR3 spans 15 amino acids. The V and J ends lost 0 bases and 7 bases respectively, with 13 bases between them. CDR3 nucleotide sequence: TGTGCCAGCAGTGAAGCGAAGGCAGGGTCGCAGCCCCAGCATTTT. Translating gives CASSEAKAGSQPQHF.